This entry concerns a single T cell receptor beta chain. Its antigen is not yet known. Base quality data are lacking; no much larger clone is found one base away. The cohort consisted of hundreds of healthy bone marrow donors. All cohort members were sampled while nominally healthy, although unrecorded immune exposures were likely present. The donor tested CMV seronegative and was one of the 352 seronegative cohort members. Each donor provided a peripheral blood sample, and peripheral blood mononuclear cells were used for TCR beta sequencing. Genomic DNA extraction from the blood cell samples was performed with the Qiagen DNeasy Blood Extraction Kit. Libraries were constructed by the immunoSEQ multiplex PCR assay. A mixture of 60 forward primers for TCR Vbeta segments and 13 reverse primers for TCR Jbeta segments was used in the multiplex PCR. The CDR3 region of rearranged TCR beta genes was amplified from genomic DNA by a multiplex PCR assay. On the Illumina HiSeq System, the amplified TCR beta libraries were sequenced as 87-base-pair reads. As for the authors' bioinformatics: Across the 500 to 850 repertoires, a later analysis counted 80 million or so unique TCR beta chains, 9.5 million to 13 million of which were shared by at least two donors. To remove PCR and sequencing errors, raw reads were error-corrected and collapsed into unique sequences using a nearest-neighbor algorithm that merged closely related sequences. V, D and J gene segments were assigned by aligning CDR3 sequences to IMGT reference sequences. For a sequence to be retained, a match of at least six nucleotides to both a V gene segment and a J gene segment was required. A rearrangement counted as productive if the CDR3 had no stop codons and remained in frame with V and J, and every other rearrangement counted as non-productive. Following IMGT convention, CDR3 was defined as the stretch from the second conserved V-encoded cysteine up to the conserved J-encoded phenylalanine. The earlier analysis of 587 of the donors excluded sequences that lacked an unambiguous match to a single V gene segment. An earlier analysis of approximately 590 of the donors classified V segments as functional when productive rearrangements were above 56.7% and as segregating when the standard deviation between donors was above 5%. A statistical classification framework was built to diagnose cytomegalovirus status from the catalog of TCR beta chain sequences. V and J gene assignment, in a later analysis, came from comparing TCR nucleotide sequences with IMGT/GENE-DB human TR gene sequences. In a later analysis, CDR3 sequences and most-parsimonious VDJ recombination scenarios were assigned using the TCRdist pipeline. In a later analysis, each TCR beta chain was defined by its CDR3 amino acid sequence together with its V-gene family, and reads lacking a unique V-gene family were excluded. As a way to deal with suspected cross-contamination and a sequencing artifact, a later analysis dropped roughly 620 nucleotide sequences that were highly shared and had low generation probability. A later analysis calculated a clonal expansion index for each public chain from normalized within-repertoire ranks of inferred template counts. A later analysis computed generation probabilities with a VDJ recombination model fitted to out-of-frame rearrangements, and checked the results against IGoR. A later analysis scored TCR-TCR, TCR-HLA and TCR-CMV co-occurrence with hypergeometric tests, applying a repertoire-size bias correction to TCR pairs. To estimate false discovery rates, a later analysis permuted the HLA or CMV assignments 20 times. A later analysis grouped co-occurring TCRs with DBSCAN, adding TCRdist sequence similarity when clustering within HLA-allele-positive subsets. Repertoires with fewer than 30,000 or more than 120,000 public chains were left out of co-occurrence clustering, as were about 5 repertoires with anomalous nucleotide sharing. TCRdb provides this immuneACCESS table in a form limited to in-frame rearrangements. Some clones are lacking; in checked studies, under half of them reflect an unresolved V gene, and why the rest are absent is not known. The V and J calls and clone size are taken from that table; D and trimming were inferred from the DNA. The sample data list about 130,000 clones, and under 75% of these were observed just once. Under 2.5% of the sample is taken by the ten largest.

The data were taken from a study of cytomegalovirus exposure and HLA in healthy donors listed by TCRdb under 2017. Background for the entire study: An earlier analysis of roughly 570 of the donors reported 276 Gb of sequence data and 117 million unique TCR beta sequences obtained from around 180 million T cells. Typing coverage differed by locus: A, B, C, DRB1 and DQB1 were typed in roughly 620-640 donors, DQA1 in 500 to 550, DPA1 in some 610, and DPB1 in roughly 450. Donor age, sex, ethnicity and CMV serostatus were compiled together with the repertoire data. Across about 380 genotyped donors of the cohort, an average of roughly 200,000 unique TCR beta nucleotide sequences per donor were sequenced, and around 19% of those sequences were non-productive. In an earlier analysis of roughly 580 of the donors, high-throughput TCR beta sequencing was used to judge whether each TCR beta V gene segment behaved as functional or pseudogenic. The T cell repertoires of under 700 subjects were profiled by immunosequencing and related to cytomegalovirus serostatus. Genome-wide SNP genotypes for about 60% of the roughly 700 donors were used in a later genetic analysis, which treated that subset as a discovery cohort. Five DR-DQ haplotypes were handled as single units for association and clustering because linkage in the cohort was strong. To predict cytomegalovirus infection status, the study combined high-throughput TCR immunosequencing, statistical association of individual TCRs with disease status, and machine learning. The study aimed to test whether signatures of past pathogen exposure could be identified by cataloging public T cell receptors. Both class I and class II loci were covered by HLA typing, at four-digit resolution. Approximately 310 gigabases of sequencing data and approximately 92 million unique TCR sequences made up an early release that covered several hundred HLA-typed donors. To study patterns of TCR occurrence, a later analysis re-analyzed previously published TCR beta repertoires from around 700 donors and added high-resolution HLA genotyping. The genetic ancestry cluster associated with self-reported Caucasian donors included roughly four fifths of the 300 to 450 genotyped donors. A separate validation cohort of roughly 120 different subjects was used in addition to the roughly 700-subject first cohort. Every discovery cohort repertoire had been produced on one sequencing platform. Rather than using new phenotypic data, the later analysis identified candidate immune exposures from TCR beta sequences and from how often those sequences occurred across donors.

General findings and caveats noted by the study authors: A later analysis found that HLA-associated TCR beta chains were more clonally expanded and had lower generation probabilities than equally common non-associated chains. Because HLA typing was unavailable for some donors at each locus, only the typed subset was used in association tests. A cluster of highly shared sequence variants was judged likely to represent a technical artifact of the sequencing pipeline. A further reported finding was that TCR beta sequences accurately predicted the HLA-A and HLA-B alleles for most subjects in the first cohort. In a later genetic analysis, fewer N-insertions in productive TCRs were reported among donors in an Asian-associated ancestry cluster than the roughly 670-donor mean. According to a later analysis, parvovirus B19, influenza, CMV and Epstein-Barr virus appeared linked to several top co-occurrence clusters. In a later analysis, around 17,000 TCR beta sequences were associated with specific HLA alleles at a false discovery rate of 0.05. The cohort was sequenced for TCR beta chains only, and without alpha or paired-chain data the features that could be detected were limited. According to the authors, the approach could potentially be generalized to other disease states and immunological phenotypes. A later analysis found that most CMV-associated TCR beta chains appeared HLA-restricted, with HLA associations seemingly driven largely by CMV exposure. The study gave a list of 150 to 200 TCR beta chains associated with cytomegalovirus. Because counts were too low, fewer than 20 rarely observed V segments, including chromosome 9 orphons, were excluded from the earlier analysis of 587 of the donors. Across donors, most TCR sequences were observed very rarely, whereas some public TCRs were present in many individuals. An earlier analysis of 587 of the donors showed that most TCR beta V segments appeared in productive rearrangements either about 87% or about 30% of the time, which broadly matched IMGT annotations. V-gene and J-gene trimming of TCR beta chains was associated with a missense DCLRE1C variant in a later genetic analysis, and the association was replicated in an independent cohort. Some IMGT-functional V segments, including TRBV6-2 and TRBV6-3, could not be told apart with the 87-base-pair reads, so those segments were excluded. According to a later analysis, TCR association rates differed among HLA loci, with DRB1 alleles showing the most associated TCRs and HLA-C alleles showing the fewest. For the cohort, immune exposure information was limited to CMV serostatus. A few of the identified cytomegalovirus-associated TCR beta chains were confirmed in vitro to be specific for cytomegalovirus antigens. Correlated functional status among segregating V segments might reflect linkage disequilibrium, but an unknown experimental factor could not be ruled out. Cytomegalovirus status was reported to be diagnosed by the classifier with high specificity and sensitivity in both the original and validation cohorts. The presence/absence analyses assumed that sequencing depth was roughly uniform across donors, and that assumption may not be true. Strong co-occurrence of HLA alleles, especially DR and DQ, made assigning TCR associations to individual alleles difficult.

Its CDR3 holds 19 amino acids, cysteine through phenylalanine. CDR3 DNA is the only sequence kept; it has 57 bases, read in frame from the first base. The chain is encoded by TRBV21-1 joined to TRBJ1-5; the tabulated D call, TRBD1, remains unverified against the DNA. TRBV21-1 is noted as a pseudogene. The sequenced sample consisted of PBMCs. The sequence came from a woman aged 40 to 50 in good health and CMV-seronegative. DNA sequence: TGTGCCAGCAGCAACGGAACAGGGCCTGTGATGTATAGCAATCAGCCCCAGCATTTT. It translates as CASSNGTGPVMYSNQPQHF.